This passage covers 18 T cell receptor beta chains from one sample sequenced in a study of shared clonotypes between healthy human individuals. Generated by immunoSEQ multiplex PCR, the TCRdb table keeps only in-frame clones and is missing some. Of approximately 700,000 clones in the sample, about three quarters were seen once. Sequencing was done on a sample of memory CD4+ T cells sorted from blood. As for subset: CD45RA-negative fraction. The receptor source for this set is a woman younger than 45 in good health.

The chain has TRBV5-8 and TRBJ2-3; D could derive from TRBD1 or TRBD2 (5 bases each). V gave up 2 bases and J gave up 0 bases, with 13 bases separating them. The CDR3 contains 16 residues. Germline assignment: CDR1 SGHTS and CDR2 YDEGEE. The CDR3 nucleotides are TGTGCCAGCAGCTTCAGAGGGGCAGTGAGCACAGATACGCAGTATTTT. The encoded protein is CASSFRGAVSTDTQYF.

The rearrangement joins TRBV5-1 to TRBJ1-1; D is perhaps TRBD1 (5 bases). Germline V gene lookup returns CDR1 SGHRS and CDR2 YFSETQ. The germline V and J ends were trimmed by 2 bases and 1 base, with 15 bases remaining between them. CDR3 length equals 16 residues. The CDR3 is CASSFNPTDKNTEAFF. CDR3 sequence (DNA): TGCGCCAGCAGCTTCAACCCGACAGATAAGAACACTGAAGCTTTCTTT.

This rearrangement joins TRBV7-8 to TRBJ1-1; 8 nucleotides line up with TRBD1. Germline CDR1 SGHVS, CDR2 FQNEAQ. V was clipped by 5 bases and J by 1 base; unmatched bases: 3. This CDR3 spans 14 amino acids. The CDR3 bases are TGTGCCAGCAGCCCAGGACAGGGGAACACTGAAGCTTTCTTT. This codes for CASSPGQGNTEAFF.

This clone appeared a single time. The chain joins TRBV6-6 to TRBJ1-5; 8 bases are shared with TRBD1. CDR1 is MNHNY, CDR2 SVGAGI, per germline (reference sequence). Trimming at V came to 6 bases and at J to 2 bases, leaving 9 bases not matched to a gene. The CDR3 is 16 amino acids. As DNA, the CDR3 is TGTGCCAGCAGGGCGTGGGGCAGGGGGCGCAATCAGCCCCAGCATTTT. It codes for CASRAWGRGRNQPQHF.

V and J are TRBV11-2 and TRBJ2-5; D remains unclear. The J call may be incorrect, as the DNA end agrees better with TRBJ2-7. Germline V gene sequence: CDR1 SGHAT, CDR2 FQNNGV. This CDR3 contains 12 residues. The CDR3 DNA is TGTGCCAGCAGCTTAGCATCGTACGAGCAGTACTTC. It codes for CASSLASYEQYF.

This clone was found many times. This sequence joins TRBV27 and TRBJ2-3, with TRBD1 identical over 7 bases. V shed 5 bases, J shed 6 bases, and the junction held 11 bases outside the gene matches. From germline, CDR1 is MNHEY and CDR2 SMNVEV (reference sequence). The CDR3 contains 15 residues. CDR3 bases: TGTGCCAGCAGTCTGGACAGGAGAGCAGGGGATACGCAGTATTTT. Its protein is CASSLDRRAGDTQYF.

This clone was detected once. The DNA is omitted, as the CDR3 cannot be located on it reliably, and the CDR3 follows TCRdb's listing. The J gene is TRBJ1-3, the V gene TRBV27; the D call TRBD1 from the table was never checked on the DNA. CDR1 and CDR2 from the germline V gene are MNHEY and SMNVEV (reference sequence). The CDR3 length is 22 residues, termini included. Here the CDR3 reads CASSLFLLGAGAGGFSGNTIYF.

The chain is built from TRBV19 and TRBJ2-7; maybe TRBD1 (6 bases). CDR3 length: 15 residues. V was pared by 6 bases and J by 3 bases, with 18 bases between. The germline gives CDR1 LNHDA, CDR2 SQIVND (reference sequence). The CDR3 loop is CASSIRTGTNYEQYF. The DNA for the CDR3 is TGTGCCAGTAGCATACGAACAGGGACCAACTACGAGCAGTACTTC.

This chain uses TRBV5-4 with TRBJ1-4; D unclear. The CDR3 contains 16 residues. Germline V gives CDR1 SGHNT, CDR2 YYREEE (reference sequence). Trimming removed 4 bases at V and 7 bases at J, with 20 bases between. The CDR3 spells CASSPGGSHGGEKLFF. CDR3 in DNA: TGTGCCAGCAGCCCGGGAGGCAGCCATGGAGGTGAAAAACTGTTTTTT.

The chain employs TRBV6-1 and TRBJ2-7, with D possibly TRBD1 on 6 matching bases. Deletions cut 2 bases from V and 5 bases from J, with 16 bases between. Germline V lookup: CDR1 MNHNS, CDR2 SASEGT. This CDR3 spans 15 amino acids. This chain's CDR3 is CASSESTGLFNEQYF. The CDR3 DNA reads as TGTGCCAGCAGTGAATCAACAGGGTTATTCAACGAGCAGTACTTC.

A note on this clone: The junction departs from the called germline gene at one end, perhaps through a read error. The CDR3 region is CASSDSDRRSWTPDRNTEAFF. The CDR3 DNA follows: TGTGCCAGCAGCGACTCCGACAGAAGGTCTTGGACCCCTGATAGAAACACTGAAGCTTTCTTT. The chain couples TRBV6-4 to TRBJ1-1, with D perhaps matching TRBD1 (5 bases). The CDR3 sequence is 21 residues long. From germline, CDR1 is MRHNA and CDR2 SNTAGT.

This clone was observed a handful of times. The chain is built from TRBV7-8 and TRBJ1-1; D ambiguous. CDR1 and CDR2 from the germline V gene are SGHVS and FQNEAQ. The V gene lost 1 base and the J gene lost 6 bases, with 9 bases spanning the gap. The CDR3 runs to 13 residues. CDR3 sequence reads: CASSLDSRPEAFF. The DNA of the CDR3 is TGTGCCAGCAGCTTAGACAGTCGCCCTGAAGCTTTCTTT.

The J gene is TRBJ1-1, the V gene TRBV12-5, with D maybe TRBD1 (6 bases). V was cut by 0 bases and J by 1 base, with 21 bases left in between. Looked up from germline, CDR1 is LGHNT and CDR2 is FRNRAP. The CDR3 loop spans 19 amino acids. The CDR3 region has the DNA TGTGCTAGTGGTTTGGTACTGGGGGGCGGGCAAGCCTCGAACACTGAAGCTTTCTTT. Amino acid sequence: CASGLVLGGGQASNTEAFF. The complete variable domain, with remaining parts taken from reference TRBV12-5 and TRBJ1-1, reads DARVTQTPRHKVTEMGQEVTMRCQPILGHNTVFWYRQTMMQGLELLAYFRNRAPLDDSGMPKDRFSAEMPDATLATLKIQPSEPRDSAVYFCASGLVLGGGQASNTEAFFGQGTRLTVV.

V and J are TRBV25-1 and TRBJ2-3; 7 nucleotides agree with TRBD1. The germline V gene has CDR1 MGHDK and CDR2 SYGVNS. This CDR3 spans 16 amino acids. Trimming at V came to 4 bases and at J to 3 bases, leaving 10 bases not matched to a gene. Here the CDR3 reads CASSGQGAGSTDTQYF. The CDR3 DNA sequence: TGTGCCAGCAGTGGACAGGGCGCGGGTAGTACAGATACGCAGTATTTT.

The chain uses TRBV5-4 and TRBJ2-2, with D possibly matching TRBD1 (6 bases). This CDR3 is built from 16 residues. CDR1 and CDR2 (germline): SGHNT, YYREEE (reference sequence). V dropped 4 bases and J dropped 3 bases, with 16 bases sitting between them. The CDR3 DNA is TGTGCCAGCAGCCCGGCGACAGGTATCCACACCGGGGAGCTGTTTTTT. This gives the protein CASSPATGIHTGELFF.

J is TRBJ2-2 and V is TRBV6-1, with 9 bases fitting TRBD1. After removal of 8 bases from V and 4 bases from J, the junction contained 5 bases not matched to a gene. Germline CDR1 and CDR2: MNHNS and SASEGT. This CDR3 comprises 14 residues. Here the CDR3 reads CASLNRGPTGELFF. The CDR3 DNA is TGTGCCAGCCTTAACAGGGGGCCCACCGGGGAGCTGTTTTTT.

A remark on this clone: The same CDR3 also results from other DNA sequences found in this sample. The gene calls are TRBV10-3 and TRBJ1-1; D gene unclear. V gave up 4 bases and J gave up 2 bases, with 8 bases separating them. The CDR3 is 13 residues long. Germline-derived CDR1 and CDR2 are ENHRY and SYGVKD. The CDR3: CAISVKVNTEAFF. In nucleotides, the CDR3 is TGTGCCATCAGTGTTAAGGTAAACACTGAAGCTTTCTTT.

J is TRBJ1-4 and V is TRBV7-9; 9 bases match TRBD1. The length of the CDR3 is 18 residues. Germline V lookup: CDR1 SEHNR, CDR2 FQNEAQ (reference sequence). V lost 5 bases, J lost 7 bases, and 17 bases stayed unmatched. DNA for the CDR3: TGTGCCAGCAGCCCCGCGGACTACAGGGGGCGCATGGGTGAAAAACTGTTTTTT. It codes for CASSPADYRGRMGEKLFF. The full variable domain, its missing parts supplied by reference TRBV7-9 and TRBJ1-4, is DTGVSQNPRHKITKRGQNVTFRCDPISEHNRLYWYRQTLGQGPEFLTYFQNEAQLEKSRLLSDRFSAERPKGSFSTLEIQRTEQGDSAMYLCASSPADYRGRMGEKLFFGSGTQLSVL.